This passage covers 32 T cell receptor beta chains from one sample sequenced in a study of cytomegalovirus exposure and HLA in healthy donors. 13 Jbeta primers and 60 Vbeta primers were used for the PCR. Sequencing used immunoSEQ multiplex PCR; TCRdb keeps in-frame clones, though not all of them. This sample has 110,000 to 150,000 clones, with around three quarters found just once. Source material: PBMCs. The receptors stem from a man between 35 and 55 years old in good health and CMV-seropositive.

The CDR3 DNA reads TGTGCCAGCAGCTTGCTATCGACAGGGGGTTTGGGTCCCAATCAGCCCCAGCATTTT. Translating it yields CASSLLSTGGLGPNQPQHF. The V and J genes are TRBV5-6 and TRBJ1-5, with 9 bases matching TRBD1. This CDR3 contains 19 residues. Germline assignment: CDR1 SGHDT and CDR2 YYEEEE. V shed 1 base, J shed 3 bases, and the junction held 14 bases outside the gene matches.

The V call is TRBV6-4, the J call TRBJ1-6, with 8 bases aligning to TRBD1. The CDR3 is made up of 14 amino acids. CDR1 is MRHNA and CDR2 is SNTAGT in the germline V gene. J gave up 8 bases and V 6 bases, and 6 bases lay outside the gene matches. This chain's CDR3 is CASSDRGLDSPLHF. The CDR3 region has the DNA TGTGCCAGCAGCGACAGGGGCTTGGATTCACCCCTCCACTTT.

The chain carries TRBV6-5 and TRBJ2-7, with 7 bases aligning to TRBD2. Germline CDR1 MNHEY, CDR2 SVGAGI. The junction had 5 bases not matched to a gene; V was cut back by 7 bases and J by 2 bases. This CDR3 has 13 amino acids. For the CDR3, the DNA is TGTGCCAGCAAAAGAGGGAGGGCCTACGAGCAGTACTTC. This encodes CASKRGRAYEQYF.

The CDR3 region has the DNA TGTGCCAGTAAAGACAGTGCAACTAATGAAAAACTGTTTTTT. Translating gives CASKDSATNEKLFF. The chain has TRBV19 and TRBJ1-4, with D perhaps matching TRBD1 (5 bases). Germline CDR1 and CDR2: LNHDA and SQIVND (reference sequence). V lost 7 bases and J lost 0, with 9 bases in between. The CDR3 sequence is 14 residues long.

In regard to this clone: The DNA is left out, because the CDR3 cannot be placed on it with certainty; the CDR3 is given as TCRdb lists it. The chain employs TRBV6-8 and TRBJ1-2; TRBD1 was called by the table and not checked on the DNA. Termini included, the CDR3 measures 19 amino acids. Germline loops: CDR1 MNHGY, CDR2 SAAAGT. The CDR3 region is CASSRSFGQGTAASYGYTF.

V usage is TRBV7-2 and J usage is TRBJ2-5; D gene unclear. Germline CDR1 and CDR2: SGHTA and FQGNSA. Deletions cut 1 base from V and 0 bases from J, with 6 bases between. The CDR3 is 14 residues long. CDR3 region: CASSLVAYQETQYF. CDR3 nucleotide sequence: TGTGCCAGCAGCTTAGTGGCTTACCAAGAGACCCAGTACTTC.

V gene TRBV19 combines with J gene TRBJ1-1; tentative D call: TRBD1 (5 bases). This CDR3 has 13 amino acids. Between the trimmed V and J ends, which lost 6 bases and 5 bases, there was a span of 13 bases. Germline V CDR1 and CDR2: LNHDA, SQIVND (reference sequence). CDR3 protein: CASSLQGMTEAFF. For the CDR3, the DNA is TGTGCCAGTAGCCTCCAGGGAATGACTGAAGCTTTCTTT.

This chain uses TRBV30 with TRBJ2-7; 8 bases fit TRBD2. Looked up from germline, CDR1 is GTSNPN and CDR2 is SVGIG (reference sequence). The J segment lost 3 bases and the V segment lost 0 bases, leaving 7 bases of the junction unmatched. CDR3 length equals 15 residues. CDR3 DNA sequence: TGTGCCTGGAGTGTACGGACTAGCAGGATCTACGAGCAGTACTTC. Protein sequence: CAWSVRTSRIYEQYF.

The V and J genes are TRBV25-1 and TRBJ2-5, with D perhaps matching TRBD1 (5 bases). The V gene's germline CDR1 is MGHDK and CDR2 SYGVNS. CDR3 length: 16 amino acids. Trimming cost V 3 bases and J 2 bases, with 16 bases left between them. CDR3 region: CASSDKMVAGQETQYF. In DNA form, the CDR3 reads TGTGCCAGCAGTGACAAAATGGTGGCAGGGCAAGAGACCCAGTACTTC.

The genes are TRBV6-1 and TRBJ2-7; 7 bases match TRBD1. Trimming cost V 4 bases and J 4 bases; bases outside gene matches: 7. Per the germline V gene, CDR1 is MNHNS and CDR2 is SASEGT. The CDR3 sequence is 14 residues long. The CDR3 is CASSGTGTVYEQYF. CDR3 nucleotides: TGTGCCAGCAGTGGGACCGGGACAGTTTACGAGCAGTACTTC.

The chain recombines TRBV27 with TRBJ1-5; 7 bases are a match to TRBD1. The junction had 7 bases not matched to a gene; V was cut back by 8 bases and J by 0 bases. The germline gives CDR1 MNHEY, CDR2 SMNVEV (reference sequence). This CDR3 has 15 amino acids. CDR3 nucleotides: TGTGCCAGCGGGGACAGCTACTATAGCAATCAGCCCCAGCATTTT. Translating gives CASGDSYYSNQPQHF.

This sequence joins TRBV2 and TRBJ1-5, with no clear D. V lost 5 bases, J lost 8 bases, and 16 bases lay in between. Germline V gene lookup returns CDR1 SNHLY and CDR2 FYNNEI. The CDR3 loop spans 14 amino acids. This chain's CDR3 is CASSKEGLIEPQHF. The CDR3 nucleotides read TGTGCCAGCAGTAAGGAAGGACTGATTGAGCCCCAGCATTTT.

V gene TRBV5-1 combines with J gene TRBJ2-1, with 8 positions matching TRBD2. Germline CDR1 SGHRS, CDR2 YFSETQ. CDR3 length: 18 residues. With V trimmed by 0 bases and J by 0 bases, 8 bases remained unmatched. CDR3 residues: CASSLAPSGTSSYNEQFF. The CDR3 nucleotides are TGCGCCAGCAGCTTGGCTCCTTCCGGGACTAGCTCCTACAATGAGCAGTTCTTC.

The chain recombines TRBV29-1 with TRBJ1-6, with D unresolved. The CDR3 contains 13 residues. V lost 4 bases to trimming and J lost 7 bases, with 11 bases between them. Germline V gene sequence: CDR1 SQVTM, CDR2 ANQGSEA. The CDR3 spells CSVGAGGNSPLHF. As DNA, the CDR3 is TGCAGCGTTGGGGCAGGTGGAAATTCACCCCTCCACTTT.

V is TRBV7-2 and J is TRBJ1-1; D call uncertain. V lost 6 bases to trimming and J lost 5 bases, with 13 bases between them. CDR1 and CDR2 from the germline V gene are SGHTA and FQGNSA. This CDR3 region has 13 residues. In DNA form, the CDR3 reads TGTGCCAGCAGTCGCCTGCGGGGAACTGAAGCTTTCTTT. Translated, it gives CASSRLRGTEAFF.

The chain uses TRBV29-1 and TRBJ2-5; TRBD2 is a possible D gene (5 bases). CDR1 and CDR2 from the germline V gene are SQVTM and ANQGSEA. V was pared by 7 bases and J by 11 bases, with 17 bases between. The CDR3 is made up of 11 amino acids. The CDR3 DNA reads TGCAGCGGTCTGATGCCCCGCGGGCAGTACTTC. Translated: CSGLMPRGQYF.

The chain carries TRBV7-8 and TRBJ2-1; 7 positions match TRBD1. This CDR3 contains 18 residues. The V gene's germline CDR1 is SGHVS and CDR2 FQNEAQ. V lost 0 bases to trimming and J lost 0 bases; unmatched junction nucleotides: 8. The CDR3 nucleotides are TGTGCCAGCAGCTTAGCCACAGGGGCCCGTAGCTCCTACAATGAGCAGTTCTTC. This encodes CASSLATGARSSYNEQFF. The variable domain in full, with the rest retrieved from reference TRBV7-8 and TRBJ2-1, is GAGVSQSPRYKVAKRGQDVALRCDPISGHVSLFWYQQALGQGPEFLTYFQNEAQLDKSGLPSDRFFAERPEGSVSTLKIQRTQQEDSAVYLCASSLATGARSSYNEQFFGPGTRLTVL.

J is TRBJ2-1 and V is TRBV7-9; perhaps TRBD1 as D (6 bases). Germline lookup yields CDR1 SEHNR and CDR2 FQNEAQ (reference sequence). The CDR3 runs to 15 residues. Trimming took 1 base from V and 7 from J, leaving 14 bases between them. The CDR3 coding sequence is TGTGCCAGCAGCTTAGGGGACCTTCAGGGGAATGAGCAGTTCTTC. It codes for CASSLGDLQGNEQFF.

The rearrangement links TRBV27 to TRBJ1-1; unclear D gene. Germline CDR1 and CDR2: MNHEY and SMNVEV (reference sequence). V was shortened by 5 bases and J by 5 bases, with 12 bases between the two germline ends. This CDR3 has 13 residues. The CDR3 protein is CASSPSTKTEAFF. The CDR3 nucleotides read TGTGCCAGCAGTCCGTCGACTAAAACTGAAGCTTTCTTT.

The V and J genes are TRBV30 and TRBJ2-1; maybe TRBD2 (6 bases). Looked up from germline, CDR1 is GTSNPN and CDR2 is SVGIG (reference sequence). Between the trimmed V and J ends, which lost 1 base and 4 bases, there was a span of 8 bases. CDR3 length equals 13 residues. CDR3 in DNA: TGTGCCTGGAGTGCGGGACTTTACAATGAGCAGTTCTTC. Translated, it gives CAWSAGLYNEQFF. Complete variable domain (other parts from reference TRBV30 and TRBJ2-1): SQTIHQWPATLVQPVGSPLSLECTVEGTSNPNLYWYRQAAGRGLQLLFYSVGIGQISSEVPQNLSASRPQDRQFILSSKKLLLSDSGFYLCAWSAGLYNEQFFGPGTRLTVL.

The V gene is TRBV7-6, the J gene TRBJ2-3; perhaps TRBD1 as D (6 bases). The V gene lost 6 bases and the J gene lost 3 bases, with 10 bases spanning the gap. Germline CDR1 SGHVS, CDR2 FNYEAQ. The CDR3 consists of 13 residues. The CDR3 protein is CASRSTGTDTQYF. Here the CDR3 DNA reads TGTGCCAGCAGATCCACAGGGACAGATACGCAGTATTTT.

The CDR3 DNA is TGTGCCAGCAGAACCGTCGGGGGCACTGAAGCTTTCTTT. It codes for CASRTVGGTEAFF. The chain links TRBV6-6 to TRBJ1-1; tentative D call: TRBD1 (5 bases). The CDR3 runs to 13 residues. The V and J ends lost 6 bases and 4 bases respectively, with 12 bases between them. From germline, CDR1 is MNHNY and CDR2 SVGAGI (reference sequence).

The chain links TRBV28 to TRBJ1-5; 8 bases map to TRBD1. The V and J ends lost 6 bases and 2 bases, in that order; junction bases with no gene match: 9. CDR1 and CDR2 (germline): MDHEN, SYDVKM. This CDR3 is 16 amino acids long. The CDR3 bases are TGTGCCAGCAGAACTCAGGGGGCCCCTGGCAATCAGCCCCAGCATTTT. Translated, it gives CASRTQGAPGNQPQHF.

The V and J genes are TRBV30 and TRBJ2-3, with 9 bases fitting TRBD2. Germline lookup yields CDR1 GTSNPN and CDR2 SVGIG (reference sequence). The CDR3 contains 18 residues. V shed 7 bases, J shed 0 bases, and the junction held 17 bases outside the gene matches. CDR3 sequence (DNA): TGTGCCTTGGACTCGCGGGAGGGCGGAACCCATAGCACAGATACGCAGTATTTT. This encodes CALDSREGGTHSTDTQYF.

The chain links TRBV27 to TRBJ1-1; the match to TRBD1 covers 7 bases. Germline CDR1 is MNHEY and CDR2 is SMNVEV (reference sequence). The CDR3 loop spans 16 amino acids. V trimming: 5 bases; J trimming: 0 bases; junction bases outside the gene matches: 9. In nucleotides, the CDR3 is TGTGCCAGCAGTCCGGGGACAGCCGTTTTGAACACTGAAGCTTTCTTT. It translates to CASSPGTAVLNTEAFF.

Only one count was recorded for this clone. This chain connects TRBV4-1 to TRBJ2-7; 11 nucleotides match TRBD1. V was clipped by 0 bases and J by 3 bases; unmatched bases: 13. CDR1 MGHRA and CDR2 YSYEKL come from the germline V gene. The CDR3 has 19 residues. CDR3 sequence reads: CASSQDVNIRGQGDYEQYF. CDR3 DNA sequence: TGCGCCAGCAGCCAAGATGTAAATATTAGGGGACAGGGGGACTACGAGCAGTACTTC.

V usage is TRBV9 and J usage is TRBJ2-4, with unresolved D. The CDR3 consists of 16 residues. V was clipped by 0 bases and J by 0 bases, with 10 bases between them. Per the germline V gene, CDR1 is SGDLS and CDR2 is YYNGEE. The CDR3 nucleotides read TGTGCCAGCAGCGTAGTCGACTCACTAGCCAAAAACATTCAGTACTTC. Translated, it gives CASSVVDSLAKNIQYF.

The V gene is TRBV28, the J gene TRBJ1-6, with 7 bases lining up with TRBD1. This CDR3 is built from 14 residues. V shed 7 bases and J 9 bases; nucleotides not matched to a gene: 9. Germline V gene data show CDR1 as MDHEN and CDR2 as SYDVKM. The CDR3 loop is CASTGTAHSSPLHF. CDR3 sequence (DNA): TGTGCCAGCACCGGGACAGCACATTCTTCACCCCTCCACTTT.

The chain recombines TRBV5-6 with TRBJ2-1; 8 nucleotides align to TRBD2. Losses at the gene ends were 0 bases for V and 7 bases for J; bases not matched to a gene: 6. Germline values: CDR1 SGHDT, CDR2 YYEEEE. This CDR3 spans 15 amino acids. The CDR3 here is CASSLAGGARNEQFF. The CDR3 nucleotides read TGTGCCAGCAGCTTGGCCGGGGGGGCGCGGAATGAGCAGTTCTTC.

This chain's CDR3 is CASSALDTGGSEQYF. The CDR3, as DNA: TGTGCCAGCAGCGCACTGGACACGGGCGGGAGCGAGCAGTACTTC. The gene calls are TRBV7-6 and TRBJ2-7; 7 bases align to TRBD2. The CDR3 contains 15 residues. V lost 5 bases, J lost 6 bases, and 13 bases stayed unmatched. The V gene's germline CDR1 is SGHVS and CDR2 FNYEAQ.

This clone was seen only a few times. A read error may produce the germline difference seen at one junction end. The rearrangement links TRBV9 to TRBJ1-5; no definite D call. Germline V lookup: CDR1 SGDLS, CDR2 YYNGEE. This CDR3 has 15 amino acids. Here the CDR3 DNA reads TGTGCCGGCAGCGTAGGGTCCTGGGCCTCTCAGCCCCAGCATTTT. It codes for CAGSVGSWASQPQHF. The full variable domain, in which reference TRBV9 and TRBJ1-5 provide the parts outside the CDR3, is DSGVTQTPKHLITATGQRVTLRCSPRSGDLSVYWYQQSLDQGLQFLIQYYNGEERAKGNILERFSAQQFPDLHSELNLSSLELGDSALYFCAGSVGSWASQPQHFGDGTRLSIL.

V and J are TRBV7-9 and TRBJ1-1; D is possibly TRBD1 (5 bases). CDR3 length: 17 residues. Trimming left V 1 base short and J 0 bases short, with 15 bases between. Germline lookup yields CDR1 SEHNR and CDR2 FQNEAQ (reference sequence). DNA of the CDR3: TGTGCCAGCAGCTTAGGGACACCCGGTTTTGTGAACACTGAAGCTTTCTTT. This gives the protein CASSLGTPGFVNTEAFF.